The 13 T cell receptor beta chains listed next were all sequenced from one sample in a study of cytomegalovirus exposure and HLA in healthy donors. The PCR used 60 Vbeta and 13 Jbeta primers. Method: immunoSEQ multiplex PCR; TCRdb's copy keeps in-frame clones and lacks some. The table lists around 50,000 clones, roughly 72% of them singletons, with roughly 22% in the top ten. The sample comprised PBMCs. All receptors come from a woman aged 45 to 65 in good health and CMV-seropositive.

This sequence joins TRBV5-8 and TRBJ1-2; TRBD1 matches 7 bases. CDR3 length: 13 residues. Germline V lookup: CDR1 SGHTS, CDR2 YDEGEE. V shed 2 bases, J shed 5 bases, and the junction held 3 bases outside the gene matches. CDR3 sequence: CASSFPQGYGYTF. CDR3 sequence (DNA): TGTGCCAGCAGCTTTCCACAGGGGTATGGCTACACCTTC.

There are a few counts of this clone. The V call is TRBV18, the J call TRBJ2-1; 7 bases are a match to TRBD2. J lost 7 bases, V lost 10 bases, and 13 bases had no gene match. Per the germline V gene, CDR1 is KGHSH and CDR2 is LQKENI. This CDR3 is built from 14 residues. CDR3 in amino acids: CATGSGTGKNEQFF. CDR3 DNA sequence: TGTGCCACCGGAAGCGGGACGGGGAAGAATGAGCAGTTCTTC.

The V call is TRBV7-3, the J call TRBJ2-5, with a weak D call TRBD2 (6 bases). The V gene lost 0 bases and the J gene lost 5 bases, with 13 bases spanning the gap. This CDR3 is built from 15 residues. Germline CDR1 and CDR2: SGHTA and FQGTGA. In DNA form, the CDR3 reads TGTGCCAGCAGCTTAACCACGACTAGTCAGGAGACCCAGTACTTC. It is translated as CASSLTTTSQETQYF.

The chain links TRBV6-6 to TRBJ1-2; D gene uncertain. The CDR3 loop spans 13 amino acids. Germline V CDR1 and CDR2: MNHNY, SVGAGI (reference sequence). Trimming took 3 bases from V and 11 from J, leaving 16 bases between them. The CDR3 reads CASSYEQAGGYTF. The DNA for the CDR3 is TGTGCCAGCAGTTATGAGCAAGCCGGCGGGTACACCTTC.

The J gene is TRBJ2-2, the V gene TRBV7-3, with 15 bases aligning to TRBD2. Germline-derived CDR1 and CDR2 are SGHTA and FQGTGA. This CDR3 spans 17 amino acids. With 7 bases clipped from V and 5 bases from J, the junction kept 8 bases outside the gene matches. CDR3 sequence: CASTPPGLAGGTGELFF. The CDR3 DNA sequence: TGTGCCAGCACCCCCCCGGGACTAGCGGGAGGAACCGGGGAGCTGTTTTTT.

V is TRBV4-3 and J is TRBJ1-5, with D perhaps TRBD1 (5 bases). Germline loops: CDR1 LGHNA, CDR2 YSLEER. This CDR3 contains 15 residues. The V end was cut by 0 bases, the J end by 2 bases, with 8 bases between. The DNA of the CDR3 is TGCGCCAGCAGCCAAGATTCGGGGGGCAATCAGCCCCAGCATTTT. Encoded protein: CASSQDSGGNQPQHF.

The CDR3 sequence is CASSGTGTAGYTF. CDR3 bases: TGTGCCAGCAGTGGGACAGGAACTGCTGGCTACACCTTC. This rearrangement joins TRBV27 to TRBJ1-2; 8 bases are a match to TRBD1. Germline V CDR1 and CDR2: MNHEY, SMNVEV (reference sequence). This CDR3 region has 13 residues. With 5 bases clipped from V and 7 bases from J, the junction kept 6 bases outside the gene matches.

As DNA, the CDR3 is TGTGCCACCACAGTTACGTGGGGAGGGGAGACCCAGTACTTC. Protein: CATTVTWGGETQYF. This chain links TRBV6-5 with TRBJ2-5; the match to TRBD2 covers 7 bases. The ends lost 10 bases at V and 5 bases at J; junction bases unmatched: 13. The V gene's germline CDR1 is MNHEY and CDR2 SVGAGI. The CDR3 runs to 14 residues.

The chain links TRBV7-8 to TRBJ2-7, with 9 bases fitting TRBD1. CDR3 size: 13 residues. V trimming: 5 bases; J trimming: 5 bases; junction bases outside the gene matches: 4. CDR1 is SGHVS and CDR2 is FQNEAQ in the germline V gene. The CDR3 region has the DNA TGTGCCAGCAGCCTGGGACAGGGAGACGAGCAGTACTTC. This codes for CASSLGQGDEQYF.

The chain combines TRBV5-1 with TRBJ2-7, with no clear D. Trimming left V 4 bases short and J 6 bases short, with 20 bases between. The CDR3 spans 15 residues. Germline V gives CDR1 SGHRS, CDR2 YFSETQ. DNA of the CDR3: TGCGCCAGCAGCCCCCGGGTGGAAGCGTTTGGCGAGCAGTACTTC. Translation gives CASSPRVEAFGEQYF.

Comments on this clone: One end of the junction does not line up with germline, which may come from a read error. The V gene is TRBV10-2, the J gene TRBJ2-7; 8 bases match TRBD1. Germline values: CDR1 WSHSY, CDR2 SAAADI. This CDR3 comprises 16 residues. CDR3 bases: TGCGCCAGCAGTGAGTCGCGACAGGGGAGCTCCTGCGAGCAGTACTTC. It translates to CASSESRQGSSCEQYF.

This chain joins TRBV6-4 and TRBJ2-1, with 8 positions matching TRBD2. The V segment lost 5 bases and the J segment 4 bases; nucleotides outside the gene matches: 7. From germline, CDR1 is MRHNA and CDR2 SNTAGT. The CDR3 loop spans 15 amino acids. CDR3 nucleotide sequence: TGTGCCAGCAGTCAAACCGCTAGCGGGTACAATGAGCAGTTCTTC. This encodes CASSQTASGYNEQFF.

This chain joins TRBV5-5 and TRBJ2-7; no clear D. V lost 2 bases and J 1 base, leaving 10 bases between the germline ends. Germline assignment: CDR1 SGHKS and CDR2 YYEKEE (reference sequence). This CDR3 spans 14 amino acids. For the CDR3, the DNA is TGTGCCAGCAGCTTATCCACCCTATCCTACGAGCAGTACTTC. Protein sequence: CASSLSTLSYEQYF.